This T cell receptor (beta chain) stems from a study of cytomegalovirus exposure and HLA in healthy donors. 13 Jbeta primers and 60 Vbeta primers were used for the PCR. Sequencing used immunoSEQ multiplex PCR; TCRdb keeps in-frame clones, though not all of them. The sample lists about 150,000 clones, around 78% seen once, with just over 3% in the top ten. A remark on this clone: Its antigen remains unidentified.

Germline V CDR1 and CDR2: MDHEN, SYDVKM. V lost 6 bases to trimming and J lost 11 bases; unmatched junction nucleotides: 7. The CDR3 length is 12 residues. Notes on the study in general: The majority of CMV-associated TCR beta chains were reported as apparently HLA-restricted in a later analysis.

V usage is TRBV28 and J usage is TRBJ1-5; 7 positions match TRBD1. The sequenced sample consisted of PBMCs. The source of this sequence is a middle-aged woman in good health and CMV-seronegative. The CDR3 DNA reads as TGTGCCAGCAGGATCCTACAGGGGACCCAGCATTTT. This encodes CASRILQGTQHF.